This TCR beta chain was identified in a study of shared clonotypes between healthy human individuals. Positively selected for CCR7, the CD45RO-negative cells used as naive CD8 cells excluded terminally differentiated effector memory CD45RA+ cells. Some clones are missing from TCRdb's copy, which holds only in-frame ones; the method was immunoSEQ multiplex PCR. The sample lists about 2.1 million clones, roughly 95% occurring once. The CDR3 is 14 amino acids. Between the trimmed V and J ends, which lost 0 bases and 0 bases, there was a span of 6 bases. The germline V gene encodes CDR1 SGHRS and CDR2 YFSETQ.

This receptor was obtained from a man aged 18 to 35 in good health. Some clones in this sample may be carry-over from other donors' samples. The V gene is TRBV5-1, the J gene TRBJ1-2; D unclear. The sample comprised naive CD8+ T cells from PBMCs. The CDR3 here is CASSLATANYGYTF. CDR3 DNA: TGCGCCAGCAGCTTGGCAACCGCTAACTATGGCTACACCTTC.